These T cell receptor beta chains were read from a single sample in a study of shared clonotypes between healthy human individuals. Generated by immunoSEQ multiplex PCR, the TCRdb table keeps only in-frame clones and is missing some. Counted here are over 2 million clones, 85% to 95% occurring once; the ten biggest clones make up 0.1% to 0.15%. The sequenced sample was naive CD4+ T cells sorted from blood. The receptors come from a man younger than 35 in good health. CDR3s include the opening cysteine and the closing phenylalanine or tryptophan. A D gene is named only where the DNA matches it firmly. Size values are once, few and many counts, or a class for expanded clones, and some rows have none.

size: -; J: TRBJ2-7; D: -; V: TRBV19; DNA: TGTGCCAGTGGGGTGGAATTTAGCTCCTACGAGCAGTACTTC; CDR3: CASGVEFSSYEQYF
size: -; J: TRBJ1-2; D: TRBD1; V: TRBV10-3; DNA: TGTGCCATCAGTGAGCGCGACAGGGATGGCTACACCTTC; CDR3: CAISERDRDGYTF
size: few; J: TRBJ1-6; D: -; V: TRBV6-5; DNA: TGTGCCAGCAGTGATGCAGGGGAGAGTTCACCCCTCCACTTT; CDR3: CASSDAGESSPLHF
size: -; J: TRBJ2-1; D: TRBD2; V: TRBV6-5; DNA: TGTGCCAGCAGCTCTACTAGCGGGGGGGCGGATGAGCAGTTCTTC; CDR3: CASSSTSGGADEQFF
size: -; J: TRBJ1-1; D: TRBD1; V: TRBV6-5; DNA: TGTGCCAGCAGACCCCCGGGACAGGGGACTTCTGAAGCTTTCTTT; CDR3: CASRPPGQGTSEAFF
size: -; J: TRBJ1-4; D: TRBD1; V: TRBV7-9; DNA: TGTGCCAGCAGCTTGACAGGGGGATATGAAAAACTGTTTTTT; CDR3: CASSLTGGYEKLFF
size: -; J: TRBJ1-6; D: -; V: TRBV30; DNA: TGTGCCTGGAGTGAGGGCCCTCCCAGTTCACCCCTCCACTTT; CDR3: CAWSEGPPSSPLHF
size: -; J: TRBJ1-2; D: TRBD1; V: TRBV5-6; DNA: TGTGCCAGCAGCCCTTCGCTCCCCCGGGACAGGAATTTGGGTGGCTACACCTTC; CDR3: CASSPSLPRDRNLGGYTF
size: -; J: TRBJ2-3; D: TRBD2; V: TRBV29-1; DNA: TGCAGCGTGGGACTAGCTTCCGATACGCAGTATTTT; CDR3: CSVGLASDTQYF
size: -; J: TRBJ2-7; D: -; V: TRBV5-6; DNA: TGTGCCAGCAGCGACCTGACAGCGTACTCCTACGAGCAGTACTTC; CDR3: CASSDLTAYSYEQYF
size: -; J: TRBJ2-2; D: -; V: TRBV2; DNA: TGTGCCAGCAGTGAAGGGAGCACATGGGGTCCCGGGGAGCTGTTTTTT; CDR3: CASSEGSTWGPGELFF
size: -; J: TRBJ2-7; D: TRBD2; V: TRBV10-1; DNA: TGCGCCAGCAGTGTAACTAGCGGGAGCGAGCAGTACTTC; CDR3: CASSVTSGSEQYF
size: -; J: TRBJ2-6; D: -; V: TRBV7-9; DNA: TGTGCCAGCAGCTTCCAAATGAGTGGTAAGGGGGCCAACGTCCTGACTTTC; CDR3: CASSFQMSGKGANVLTF
size: -; J: TRBJ1-6; D: TRBD1; V: TRBV18; DNA: TGTGCCAGCTCACAAATCGGGACAGGGAATTCACCCCTCCACTTT; CDR3: CASSQIGTGNSPLHF
size: once; J: TRBJ2-2; D: -; V: TRBV28; DNA: TGTGCCAGCAGTATACCATTCACCGGGGAGCTGTTTTTT; CDR3: CASSIPFTGELFF
size: -; J: TRBJ2-7; D: TRBD2; V: TRBV5-4; DNA: TGTGCCAGCACCGGGAGTAGCGGGGGGACCTACGAGCAGTACTTC; CDR3: CASTGSSGGTYEQYF
size: -; J: TRBJ2-5; D: -; V: TRBV19; DNA: TGTGCCACCTCGCTTAGCGTAACCGTTGACGCAAGGGGGACCCAGTACTTC; CDR3: CATSLSVTVDARGTQYF
size: -; J: TRBJ2-5; D: TRBD1; V: TRBV5-1; DNA: TGCGCCAGCAGCCCACACCGGGACAGGGGGCTAGAGACCCAGTACTTC; CDR3: CASSPHRDRGLETQYF
size: -; J: TRBJ2-1; D: TRBD2; V: TRBV9; DNA: TGTGCCAGCAGCGTAGCGGGACTAGCGCTAAATGAGCAGTTCTTC; CDR3: CASSVAGLALNEQFF
size: once; J: TRBJ2-1; D: -; V: TRBV2; DNA: TGTGCCAGCAGTGAAGGAGGTGAGCAGTTCTTC; CDR3: CASSEGGEQFF
size: once; J: TRBJ2-7; D: -; V: TRBV5-1; DNA: TGCGCCAGCAGCTTTGGGACAACCTACGAGCAGTACTTC; CDR3: CASSFGTTYEQYF
size: -; J: TRBJ2-7; D: -; V: TRBV5-3; DNA: TGTGCCAGAAGCGCGACAGCCTACGAGCAGTACTTC; CDR3: CARSATAYEQYF
size: -; J: TRBJ2-1; D: -; V: TRBV7-9; DNA: TGTGCCAGCAGCTTAGGCTTGCTCCTAACTGACAATGAGCAGTTCTTC; CDR3: CASSLGLLLTDNEQFF
size: -; J: TRBJ1-6; D: -; V: TRBV13; DNA: TGTGCCAGCAGCTTAGGGAGTGGGCCCTCACCCCTCCACTTT; CDR3: CASSLGSGPSPLHF
size: -; J: TRBJ2-2; D: TRBD1; V: TRBV10-3; DNA: TGTGCCATCAGGAGACAGGGGGAAGGGGAGCTGTTTTTT; CDR3: CAIRRQGEGELFF
size: once; J: TRBJ2-6; D: TRBD2; V: TRBV28; DNA: TGTGCCAGCAGTTTGGAGCTAGCGGGGGTTACCCCCTTAACGGGGGCCAACGTCCTGACTTTC; CDR3: CASSLELAGVTPLTGANVLTF